This record concerns one T cell receptor (beta chain) sequence. Antigen specificity is unknown. This sample was taken from a study of shared clonotypes between healthy human individuals. General study points: Larger estimated richness was generally seen in naive subsets than in memory subsets. Sampling was confined to blood; repertoires within tissues likely differ. The small donor group covered limited genetic and exposure diversity.

The CDR3 has 16 residues. Trimming took 2 bases from V and 7 from J; bases not matched to a gene: 11. Germline V gene sequence: CDR1 MNHEY, CDR2 SMNVEV (reference sequence). Positive CCR7 selection of CD45RO-negative cells yielded the naive CD8 cells, and terminally differentiated effector memory CD45RA+ cells were excluded. Here immunoSEQ multiplex PCR was the method, and the copy in TCRdb shows in-frame clones only, minus some. The sample includes roughly 2.1 million clones, around 93% of them seen just once. Material: naive CD8+ T cells from PBMCs. This sequence originates from a man aged 18 to 30 in good health. Some clones in this sample may be carry-over from other donors' samples. This sequence joins TRBV27 and TRBJ2-1; 7 bases align to TRBD2. This CDR3 is CASSLIGREHGNEQFF. In DNA, the CDR3 is TGTGCCAGCAGTTTAATCGGGCGGGAGCATGGGAATGAGCAGTTCTTC.